This T cell receptor beta chain is drawn from a study of blood T cell repertoires in COVID-19. Germline V lookup: CDR1 SGHAT, CDR2 FQNNGV. The CDR3 contains 15 residues. V dropped 6 bases and J dropped 5; count of bases not matched to a gene: 11. Sequencing was performed with immunoSEQ multiplex PCR; in TCRdb, only in-frame clones are kept and a portion is missing. There are under 300,000 clones in the sample; 70% to 90% occur only once, and around 13% lies in the top ten. The receptor comes from a woman in her sixties or seventies with COVID-19, enrolled during active disease. The sequenced sample was peripheral blood. The chain couples TRBV11-2 to TRBJ2-5, with 8 nucleotides matching TRBD1. The CDR3 loop reads CASSRAGGEMETQYF. The CDR3 DNA reads TGTGCCAGCAGTCGTGCAGGGGGCGAAATGGAGACCCAGTACTTC.